Detailed here is one T cell receptor (beta chain). The antigen is undetermined. Assay: immunoSEQ multiplex PCR; the TCRdb copy retains only in-frame clones and omits some. The sample lists about 97,000 clones, about 93% occurring once. Germline values: CDR1 PRHDT, CDR2 FYEKMQ (reference sequence). Trimming removed 0 bases at V and 7 bases at J, with 7 bases between. The CDR3 length is 13 residues. The sample originates from a study of graft-versus-host responses after intestinal transplantation. The study's findings and limits: There were GvH clones found in recipient marrow, and some of them appeared first in ileum or blood.

This TCR was sampled from a human patient who received an intestinal transplant, so some T cells may come from the graft donor. The gene calls are TRBV13 and TRBJ2-1; D not certain. Specimen: PBMCs, collected 450 to 460 days after intestinal transplant. This chain's CDR3 is CASSLGTSNEQFF. Written as DNA, the CDR3 is TGTGCCAGCAGCTTAGGTACTTCGAATGAGCAGTTCTTC.